The 32 T cell receptor beta chains below all came from one sample that was sequenced in a study of CD8 T cells in ankylosing spondylitis. MiXCR, run by TCRdb on the 5' RACE reads, gives a single entry per CDR3 protein. Of some 240,000 distinct CDR3 sequences listed, under 20% are singletons. The sequenced sample consisted of blood, either unsorted or a sorted T cell fraction (not recorded which). These receptors all come from a male donor with ankylosing spondylitis or in good health (not recorded which).

V is TRBV7-9 and J is TRBJ2-1; D is ambiguous. CDR3 length equals 15 residues. The germline V gene encodes CDR1 SEHNR and CDR2 FQNEAQ (reference sequence). With 5 bases removed from V and 0 bases from J, the gap between germline ends came to 11 bases. Here the CDR3 DNA reads TGTGCCAGCAGCACAACTCCTAGCTCCTACAATGAGCAGTTCTTC. Protein product: CASSTTPSSYNEQFF.

A few counts support this clonotype. This chain uses TRBV10-2 with TRBJ2-3; TRBD2 is a possible D gene (6 bases). Per germline, CDR1 WSHSY and CDR2 SAAADI. There are 15 residues in the CDR3. Trimming shortened V by 3 bases and J by 0 bases, and 10 bases separated the two germline ends. The CDR3 reads CASSEGEDSTDTQYF. The DNA of the CDR3 is TGCGCCAGCAGTGAAGGGGAGGATAGCACAGATACGCAGTATTTT.

The chain uses TRBV7-3 and TRBJ2-1; D might be TRBD2 (5 bases). CDR3 length: 16 residues. Germline V gives CDR1 SGHTA, CDR2 FQGTGA. V was clipped by 3 bases and J by 2 bases, with 14 bases between them. For the CDR3, the DNA is TGTGCCAGCAGCTTGTACGACGGAGGCCCCTACAATGAGCAGTTCTTC. Translation: CASSLYDGGPYNEQFF.

The genes are TRBV12-3 or TRBV12-4 and TRBJ2-1, with D unclear. CDR3 length: 12 residues. V lost 5 bases and J lost 10, with 12 bases in between. The DNA of the CDR3 is TGTGCCAGCAGTCTAAAGACCAGGGAGCAGTTCTTC. Translated: CASSLKTREQFF.

This clonotype was seen many times. CDR3 protein: CASSSTGNTGELFF. CDR3 nucleotides: TGTGCCAGCAGTTCTACAGGGAATACCGGGGAGCTGTTTTTT. The gene calls are TRBV7-9 and TRBJ2-2; tentative D call: TRBD1 (6 bases). Germline-derived CDR1 and CDR2 are SEHNR and FQNEAQ (reference sequence). V gave up 6 bases and J gave up 5 bases, with 13 bases separating them. CDR3 size: 14 residues.

This rearrangement joins TRBV7-9 to TRBJ2-5, with 11 bases identical to TRBD2. Germline values: CDR1 SEHNR, CDR2 FQNEAQ (reference sequence). This CDR3 has 16 residues. V lost 5 bases and J lost 2; bases outside the gene matches: 7. The CDR3 DNA reads as TGTGCCAGCAGCGGAGGGGGACTAGCGGTACAAGAGACCCAGTACTTC. Its translation: CASSGGGLAVQETQYF.

The rearrangement links TRBV25-1 to TRBJ2-3; TRBD2 agrees at 13 bases. CDR1 is MGHDK, CDR2 SYGVNS, per germline. The CDR3 is made up of 17 amino acids. V shed 1 base, J shed 6 bases, and the junction held 7 bases outside the gene matches. The CDR3 is CASSESLTSGRSDTQYF. The CDR3 bases are TGTGCCAGCAGTGAATCCCTGACTAGCGGGAGGTCGGATACGCAGTATTTT.

This rearrangement joins TRBV24-1 to TRBJ2-4, with 7 bases identical to TRBD1. The CDR3 contains 14 residues. Germline CDR1 is KGHDR and CDR2 is SFDVKD. The V segment lost 2 bases and the J segment 6 bases; nucleotides outside the gene matches: 3. The CDR3 protein is CATSDSGTANIQYF. The CDR3 coding sequence is TGTGCCACCAGTGATTCCGGGACAGCAAACATTCAGTACTTC.

This rearrangement joins TRBV5-1 to TRBJ2-7; 7 bases are shared with TRBD1. The germline V gene has CDR1 SGHRS and CDR2 YFSETQ. V was pared by 4 bases and J by 0 bases, with 4 bases of the junction left unmatched. The CDR3 has 14 residues. CDR3 DNA: TGCGCCAGCAGCATTGGGACAGCCTCCTACGAGCAGTACTTC. It specifies CASSIGTASYEQYF.

There are many counts of this clonotype. The gene calls are TRBV3-1 and TRBJ2-7; D not certain. Germline CDR1 and CDR2: LGHDT and YNNKEL (reference sequence). V was trimmed by 1 base and J by 0 bases, leaving 7 bases between them. The CDR3 extends over 14 amino acids. CDR3: CASSQGGGSYEQYF. CDR3 nucleotides: TGTGCCAGCAGCCAAGGAGGCGGCTCCTACGAGCAGTACTTC.

This clonotype was recorded many times. The chain has TRBV27 and TRBJ2-3; possible D gene TRBD2, 6 bases. V lost 3 bases, J lost 2 bases, and 9 bases lay in between. Germline V CDR1 and CDR2: MNHEY, SMNVEV (reference sequence). This CDR3 comprises 14 residues. Written as DNA, the CDR3 is TGTGCCAGCAGTTTTGGACTACCCACAGATACGCAGTATTTT. It yields the protein CASSFGLPTDTQYF.

This clonotype occurred a few times. The chain carries TRBV20-1 and TRBJ2-7; D may be TRBD2 (5 bases). V lost 4 bases, J lost 3 bases, and 13 bases lay in between. CDR1 and CDR2 from the germline V gene are DFQATT and SNEGSKA (reference sequence). CDR3 size: 13 residues. The CDR3 sequence: CSAKPRRDYEQYF. The CDR3 DNA reads as TGCAGTGCTAAACCCAGACGGGACTACGAGCAGTACTTC.

This clonotype has only a few counts. The chain carries TRBV5-6 and TRBJ2-1; 7 bases align to TRBD2. The germline CDR1 and CDR2 sequences are SGHDT and YYEEEE. The CDR3 spans 14 residues. J lost 12 bases, V lost 0 bases, and 9 bases had no gene match. CDR3 nucleotide sequence: TGTGCCAGCAGCTTGGGGGCAACTAGCGTGAGGCAGTTCTTC. Translating it yields CASSLGATSVRQFF.

This chain links TRBV20-1 with TRBJ1-2; D is undetermined. Between the trimmed V and J ends, which lost 5 bases and 0 bases, there was a span of 7 bases. The germline gives CDR1 DFQATT, CDR2 SNEGSKA (reference sequence). CDR3 length: 12 amino acids. CDR3 region: CSARRPNYGYTF. CDR3 bases: TGCAGTGCTCGGAGACCTAACTATGGCTACACCTTC.

This clonotype showed up just a few times. This chain links TRBV12-3 or TRBV12-4 with TRBJ1-5; possible D gene TRBD1, 6 bases. The germline V and J ends were trimmed by 7 bases and 5 bases, with 12 bases remaining between them. The CDR3 is 13 amino acids. CDR3 protein: CASTRQAHQPQHF. The CDR3 DNA sequence: TGTGCCAGCACAAGACAGGCCCATCAGCCCCAGCATTTT.

The CDR3 DNA reads as TGTGCCAGCAGCTTCCTCCCAGTCATGGAAGATCAGCCCCAGCATTTT. Protein sequence: CASSFLPVMEDQPQHF. The V and J genes are TRBV7-8 and TRBJ1-5, with D unclear. This CDR3 region has 16 residues. V was shortened by 3 bases and J by 5 bases, with 17 bases between the two germline ends. The germline V gene encodes CDR1 SGHVS and CDR2 FQNEAQ.

At least ten counts were recorded for this clonotype. The chain carries TRBV20-1 and TRBJ2-1; 13 bases are a match to TRBD2. CDR3 length: 15 amino acids. With 5 bases clipped from V and 6 bases from J, the junction kept 7 bases outside the gene matches. Germline V gives CDR1 DFQATT, CDR2 SNEGSKA (reference sequence). The CDR3 region has the DNA TGCAGTGCTGACGGACTAGCGGGAGTTTTCAATGAGCAGTTCTTC. Translated, it gives CSADGLAGVFNEQFF.

This clonotype has only a few counts. The chain recombines TRBV9 with TRBJ1-4, with 7 bases fitting TRBD1. V trimming: 3 bases; J trimming: 4 bases; junction bases outside the gene matches: 6. The length of the CDR3 is 15 residues. The V gene's germline CDR1 is SGDLS and CDR2 YYNGEE. This CDR3 reads CASSEQGRGNEKLFF. The CDR3 bases are TGTGCCAGCAGCGAACAGGGGAGGGGTAATGAAAAACTGTTTTTT. Together with reference TRBV9 and TRBJ1-4, the CDR3 gives the full variable domain: DSGVTQTPKHLITATGQRVTLRCSPRSGDLSVYWYQQSLDQGLQFLIQYYNGEERAKGNILERFSAQQFPDLHSELNLSSLELGDSALYFCASSEQGRGNEKLFFGSGTQLSVL.

The rearrangement links TRBV15 to TRBJ2-7; TRBD1 might be the D (6 bases). Trimming removed 8 bases from V and 3 bases from J, with 20 bases in between. The CDR3 extends over 15 amino acids. Germline V gene data show CDR1 as LNHNV and CDR2 as YYDKDF (reference sequence). The CDR3 protein is CATQPEDSPLYEQYF. The CDR3 DNA reads as TGTGCCACCCAACCGGAGGACAGTCCCCTCTACGAGCAGTACTTC.

The CDR3 sequence: CASSRTSGISRETQYF. In DNA, the CDR3 is TGTGCCAGCAGCCGGACTAGCGGGATTAGTAGAGAGACCCAGTACTTC. J is TRBJ2-5 and V is TRBV14; 12 positions match TRBD2. CDR3 length: 16 amino acids. Trimming cost V 4 bases and J 4 bases; bases outside gene matches: 7. Germline CDR1 SGHDN, CDR2 FVKESK.

This clonotype was seen a handful of times. The rearrangement uses TRBV12-3 or TRBV12-4 and TRBJ2-1; tentatively, D is TRBD1 (7 bases). This CDR3 contains 16 residues. Trimming cost V 5 bases and J 1 base, with 15 bases left between them. The CDR3 nucleotides read TGTGCCAGCAGTATTAGCGGACAGGTATCCTACAATGAGCAGTTCTTC. Amino acids: CASSISGQVSYNEQFF.

This clonotype was counted between two and nine times. This sequence joins TRBV5-1 and TRBJ2-7; D is ambiguous. CDR3 length: 15 residues. Germline V gene lookup returns CDR1 SGHRS and CDR2 YFSETQ. Trimming stripped 4 bases from V and 0 bases from J, with 14 bases between. CDR3 in DNA: TGCGCCAGCAGCCTTGAGGCCCCGATCTCCTACGAGCAGTACTTC. Its translation is CASSLEAPISYEQYF.

J is TRBJ2-7 and V is TRBV5-1, with D possibly called TRBD1 or TRBD2 (5 bases each). V shed 4 bases and J shed 7 bases, with 21 bases lying between them. This CDR3 region has 15 residues. Germline CDR1 SGHRS, CDR2 YFSETQ. The CDR3 sequence: CASSPRSPGPREQYF. CDR3 coding DNA: TGCGCCAGCAGCCCCCGCTCACCGGGACCCCGGGAGCAGTACTTC.

The chain has TRBV12-3 or TRBV12-4 and TRBJ2-7, with 9 bases matching TRBD1. Unmatched junction bases numbered 8, after V lost 5 bases and J lost 3 bases. The CDR3 length is 15 residues. In DNA, the CDR3 is TGTGCCAGCAGTGTGAGGGACAGGGCGGGCTACGAGCAGTACTTC. Translation gives CASSVRDRAGYEQYF.

The J gene is TRBJ2-3, the V gene TRBV12-5; 12 nucleotides agree with TRBD2. This CDR3 has 17 residues. Germline V gives CDR1 LGHNT, CDR2 FRNRAP. V shed 1 base, J shed 8 bases, and the junction held 10 bases outside the gene matches. This CDR3 is CASGLAILAGGDLTQYF. In DNA, the CDR3 is TGTGCTAGTGGTTTGGCCATACTAGCGGGAGGCGACCTTACGCAGTATTTT.

This clonotype occurred a few times. This chain joins TRBV5-1 and TRBJ2-7; the match to TRBD1 covers 11 bases. The CDR3 covers 18 residues. V trimming: 1 base; J trimming: 0 bases; junction bases outside the gene matches: 9. Germline V lookup: CDR1 SGHRS, CDR2 YFSETQ. The CDR3 nucleotides are TGCGCCAGCAGCTTGTTTCCCCTAGGGACAGGGGGCTCCTACGAGCAGTACTTC. Its protein is CASSLFPLGTGGSYEQYF.

In its sample, this clonotype was seen many times. The CDR3 bases are TGTGCCAGCAGGGACGGGACAGGCGGATACAATGAGCAGTTCTTC. This codes for CASRDGTGGYNEQFF. The chain links TRBV12-3 or TRBV12-4 to TRBJ2-1, with TRBD1 matching 8 bases. V lost 6 bases and J lost 4; bases outside the gene matches: 8. The CDR3 totals 15 residues.

In its sample, this clonotype was seen a few times. V is TRBV7-9 and J is TRBJ1-1; 7 nucleotides line up with TRBD1. Germline V gene data show CDR1 as SEHNR and CDR2 as FQNEAQ (reference sequence). The J segment lost 0 bases and the V segment lost 5 bases, leaving 6 bases of the junction unmatched. This CDR3 region has 15 residues. CDR3 sequence: CASSANRGMNTEAFF. CDR3 DNA sequence: TGTGCCAGCAGCGCAAACAGGGGAATGAACACTGAAGCTTTCTTT.

This clonotype showed up just a few times. The CDR3 reads CASSQGRGLNEQFF. DNA for the CDR3: TGCGCCAGCAGCCAGGGGCGGGGACTCAATGAGCAGTTCTTC. The chain carries TRBV4-1 and TRBJ2-1; weak D call: TRBD2 (6 bases). In germline, CDR1 is MGHRA, CDR2 YSYEKL. This CDR3 has 14 residues. Trimming took 3 bases from V and 6 from J, leaving 12 bases between them.

The chain combines TRBV20-1 with TRBJ1-2; 11 bases agree with TRBD1. Germline CDR1 reads DFQATT; CDR2 reads SNEGSKA (reference sequence). The CDR3 is 13 amino acids. V dropped 6 bases and J dropped 4; count of bases not matched to a gene: 4. CDR3 DNA sequence: TGCAGTGCGGACGGGACAGGGGGCTATGGCTACACCTTC. It yields the protein CSADGTGGYGYTF.

J is TRBJ2-2 and V is TRBV29-1, with D hard to call. Per germline, CDR1 SQVTM and CDR2 ANQGSEA. Trimming left V 3 bases short and J 7 bases short, with 9 bases between. There are 12 residues in the CDR3. CDR3 region: CSVDLGHGELFF. The CDR3 nucleotides are TGCAGCGTTGACCTGGGTCACGGGGAGCTGTTTTTT.

This clonotype was counted ten times or more. The rearrangement uses TRBV15 and TRBJ2-7; D is unclear. Germline CDR1 and CDR2: LNHNV and YYDKDF (reference sequence). V lost 2 bases, J lost 4 bases, and 9 bases lay in between. This CDR3 is built from 13 residues. CDR3 in amino acids: CATSRPESYEQYF. The CDR3 DNA reads as TGTGCCACCAGCAGACCGGAATCATACGAGCAGTACTTC.